These 12 T cell receptor beta chains were all obtained from the same sample, sequenced in a study of shared clonotypes between healthy human individuals. Measured with immunoSEQ multiplex PCR; TCRdb has only the in-frame clones, and not every one. Of about 600,000 clones listed, more than 95% are singletons. Sequencing was carried out using naive CD4+ T cells sorted from blood. As for subset: CD45RA+ positively selected. The receptors derive from a woman aged 30 to 39 in good health.

This chain links TRBV7-3 with TRBJ2-2, with a possible D match to TRBD1 (5 bases). The CDR3 is 15 residues long. The germline V and J ends were trimmed by 3 bases and 2 bases, with 10 bases remaining between them. The V gene's germline CDR1 is SGHTA and CDR2 FQGTGA. CDR3 region: CASSFDRTNTGELFF. The CDR3 coding sequence is TGTGCCAGCAGCTTCGACAGAACTAACACCGGGGAGCTGTTTTTT.

In this sample, this clone turned up once. V is TRBV4-1 and J is TRBJ2-1, with TRBD2 identical over 11 bases. The CDR3 has 19 amino acids. Trimming at V came to 1 base and at J to 1 base, leaving 9 bases not matched to a gene. CDR1 is MGHRA, CDR2 YSYEKL, per germline. The CDR3, as DNA: TGCGCCAGCAGCCAAGGGCTAGCGGGAGGTGCGGGGTCCTACAATGAGCAGTTCTTC. It is translated as CASSQGLAGGAGSYNEQFF.

CDR3 region: CASSKRRRDEETQYF. In DNA form, the CDR3 reads TGTGCCAGCAGTAAGCGTAGACGGGATGAAGAGACCCAGTACTTC. The gene calls are TRBV4-2 and TRBJ2-5, with D perhaps matching TRBD2 (5 bases). The CDR3 totals 15 residues. V lost 6 bases and J 3 bases, leaving 17 bases between the germline ends. Germline V lookup: CDR1 LGHNA, CDR2 YNFKEQ.

The V gene is TRBV19, the J gene TRBJ2-1, with 7 bases aligning to TRBD1. Unmatched junction bases numbered 9, after V lost 1 base and J lost 0 bases. Germline lookup yields CDR1 LNHDA and CDR2 SQIVND (reference sequence). The CDR3 consists of 18 residues. The CDR3 spells CASSIAWDSGYSYNEQFF. The CDR3 bases are TGTGCCAGTAGTATAGCCTGGGACAGCGGTTACTCCTACAATGAGCAGTTCTTC.

This chain joins TRBV27 and TRBJ1-4; no clear D gene. Germline V gives CDR1 MNHEY, CDR2 SMNVEV (reference sequence). With 2 bases removed from V and 7 bases from J, the gap between germline ends came to 14 bases. The CDR3 loop spans 15 amino acids. The CDR3 DNA is TGTGCCAGCAGTTTAATGGCCCCCGGTCCTGAAAAACTGTTTTTT. Translating it yields CASSLMAPGPEKLFF.

The chain employs TRBV11-3 and TRBJ2-2; the D gene could be TRBD1 or TRBD2 (5 bases each). The germline gives CDR1 SGHNT, CDR2 YENEEA. V was trimmed by 3 bases and J by 7 bases, leaving 9 bases between them. The CDR3 runs to 13 residues. The CDR3 region has the DNA TGTGCCAGCAGCTTGGGACCTTTCGGGGAGCTGTTTTTT. This sequence encodes CASSLGPFGELFF.

The chain uses TRBV9 and TRBJ2-2; TRBD2 matches at 11 bases. There are 14 residues in the CDR3. Per germline, CDR1 SGDLS and CDR2 YYNGEE. The J segment lost 6 bases and the V segment lost 6 bases, leaving 4 bases of the junction unmatched. The CDR3 region has the DNA TGTGCCAGCACCTCACTAGCGGGAGCCGGGGAGCTGTTTTTT. Encoded protein: CASTSLAGAGELFF.

The chain's CDR3 is CASRFRPSSGFYNEQFF. The CDR3, as DNA: TGTGCCAGCAGATTCAGGCCTTCTAGCGGTTTCTACAATGAGCAGTTCTTC. The chain is built from TRBV21-1 and TRBJ2-1; the listed D gene, TRBD2, was not tested against the DNA. TRBV21-1 is flagged as a pseudogene. CDR3 length equals 17 residues.

The chain employs TRBV7-3 and TRBJ2-2, with D perhaps given as TRBD1 or TRBD2 (7 bases each). CDR3 length equals 14 residues. The V gene lost 5 bases and the J gene lost 6 bases, with 13 bases spanning the gap. Germline assignment: CDR1 SGHTA and CDR2 FQGTGA. The DNA for the CDR3 is TGTGCCAGCAGCCCAGGGGGAGGGGCCGGGGAGCTGTTTTTT. Translating it yields CASSPGGGAGELFF.

V and J are TRBV15 and TRBJ2-7; no clear D gene. The germline V gene encodes CDR1 LNHNV and CDR2 YYDKDF (reference sequence). The CDR3 is 13 residues long. The V end lost 0 bases, the J end lost 7 bases, and 10 bases lay between the germline ends. CDR3 amino acids: CATSRDPAGEQYF. The CDR3, as DNA: TGTGCCACCAGCAGAGATCCGGCCGGGGAGCAGTACTTC.

This clone appeared a single time. This sample includes further DNA sequences coding for the same CDR3. V and J are TRBV9 and TRBJ2-3; D unresolved. The germline CDR1 and CDR2 sequences are SGDLS and YYNGEE. This CDR3 contains 12 residues. V gave up 0 bases and J gave up 5 bases, with 4 bases separating them. Written as DNA, the CDR3 is TGTGCCAGCAGCGTAGGTCGAGATACGCAGTATTTT. Its translation is CASSVGRDTQYF.

The rearrangement links TRBV7-3 to TRBJ2-3; D may match TRBD1 or TRBD2 (6 bases each). V gave up 1 base and J gave up 5 bases, with 16 bases separating them. This CDR3 contains 16 residues. Germline V CDR1 and CDR2: SGHTA, FQGTGA. CDR3 nucleotides: TGTGCCAGCAGCTTAATAGCCAGGGGCGGGATAGATACGCAGTATTTT. Protein sequence: CASSLIARGGIDTQYF.